These 15 T cell receptor beta chains originate from one sample sequenced in a study of blood T cell repertoires in COVID-19. Generated by immunoSEQ multiplex PCR, the TCRdb table keeps only in-frame clones and is missing some. The table includes 180,000 or so clones, just under 85% detected once. Sequencing was carried out using peripheral blood. These receptors were obtained from a human donor with acute or convalescent COVID-19. The donor label of this sample is uncertain.

The chain has TRBV5-4 and TRBJ2-1; 9 nucleotides line up with TRBD2. J was trimmed by 7 bases and V by 0 bases; bases with no gene match: 5. Germline assignment: CDR1 SGHNT and CDR2 YYREEE (reference sequence). CDR3 size: 15 residues. CDR3: CASSLVASGKNEQFF. The CDR3 DNA is TGTGCCAGCAGCTTGGTAGCTAGCGGGAAAAATGAGCAGTTCTTC.

CDR3 in DNA: TGTGCCATCAGTGAGTCTGCGGCGGGCAATCAGCCCCAGCATTTT. Protein product: CAISESAAGNQPQHF. The J gene is TRBJ1-5, the V gene TRBV10-3, with D unresolved. V was clipped by 0 bases and J by 2 bases, with 8 bases between them. This CDR3 contains 15 residues. Germline CDR1 and CDR2: ENHRY and SYGVKD.

The CDR3 sequence is CASSLRGTGSKKSNQPQHF. CDR3 coding DNA: TGTGCCAGCAGCTTAAGGGGGACAGGGTCGAAGAAATCGAATCAGCCCCAGCATTTT. The V call is TRBV7-8, the J call TRBJ1-5, with 9 bases that match TRBD1. The CDR3 has 19 amino acids. The V gene end was trimmed by 2 bases and the J gene end by 4 bases; junction bases not matched to a gene: 15. The V gene's germline CDR1 is SGHVS and CDR2 FQNEAQ. The whole variable domain, filled in from reference TRBV7-8 and TRBJ1-5, reads GAGVSQSPRYKVAKRGQDVALRCDPISGHVSLFWYQQALGQGPEFLTYFQNEAQLDKSGLPSDRFFAERPEGSVSTLKIQRTQQEDSAVYLCASSLRGTGSKKSNQPQHFGDGTRLSIL.

This clone came up once. The CDR3 nucleotides read TGTGCCAGCAGCGCGCAGCTAGCGGGAGGTTCCGGGGAGCTGTTTTTT. This gives the protein CASSAQLAGGSGELFF. The chain employs TRBV7-9 and TRBJ2-2, with 11 bases identical to TRBD2. V lost 5 bases and J lost 6; bases outside the gene matches: 8. CDR3 length: 16 residues. Germline values: CDR1 SEHNR, CDR2 FQNEAQ (reference sequence). Together with reference TRBV7-9 and TRBJ2-2, the CDR3 gives the full variable domain: DTGVSQNPRHKITKRGQNVTFRCDPISEHNRLYWYRQTLGQGPEFLTYFQNEAQLEKSRLLSDRFSAERPKGSFSTLEIQRTEQGDSAMYLCASSAQLAGGSGELFFGEGSRLTVL.

The chain recombines TRBV11-1 with TRBJ2-5; 7 bases are shared with TRBD1. CDR1 SGHAT and CDR2 FQDESV come from the germline V gene (reference sequence). This CDR3 has 13 amino acids. V lost 7 bases and J lost 5; bases outside the gene matches: 7. CDR3 DNA sequence: TGTGCCAGCACCGCGACAGGGCTGGAGACCCAGTACTTC. Translating gives CASTATGLETQYF.

The chain is built from TRBV6-1 and TRBJ1-1, with D uncertain. The germline V gene has CDR1 MNHNS and CDR2 SASEGT. The V end lost 2 bases, the J end lost 7 bases, and 14 bases lay between the germline ends. This CDR3 region has 14 residues. CDR3 DNA sequence: TGTGCCAGCAGTGAATTGAGAAGTTTAAGTGAAGCTTTCTTT. This codes for CASSELRSLSEAFF.

The CDR3 here is CASSPGRGNIQYF. The CDR3 bases are TGTGCCAGCAGCCCGGGGAGGGGCAACATTCAGTACTTC. The V and J genes are TRBV12-3 or TRBV12-4 and TRBJ2-4; 7 nucleotides agree with TRBD2. After removal of 6 bases from V and 7 bases from J, the junction contained 6 bases not matched to a gene. The CDR3 loop spans 13 amino acids.

V usage is TRBV10-3 and J usage is TRBJ1-4; tentative D call: TRBD1 (5 bases). The CDR3 runs 15 residues. The germline V and J ends were trimmed by 5 bases and 4 bases, with 14 bases remaining between them. From germline, CDR1 is ENHRY and CDR2 SYGVKD. CDR3 sequence reads: CAISLLQVSNEKLFF. The CDR3, as DNA: TGTGCCATCAGTTTGTTACAGGTGAGTAATGAAAAACTGTTTTTT.

Comment on this clone: Other nucleotide sequences from this sample produce the same CDR3. The J gene is TRBJ2-3, the V gene TRBV7-9, with TRBD2 identical over 10 bases. Unmatched junction bases numbered 9, after V lost 5 bases and J lost 4 bases. Germline CDR1 is SEHNR and CDR2 is FQNEAQ (reference sequence). The CDR3 has 16 residues. CDR3: CASSPLGLAGADTQYF. CDR3 nucleotide sequence: TGTGCCAGCAGCCCCCTCGGGCTAGCGGGAGCAGATACGCAGTATTTT.

This clone occurred a few times. The chain combines TRBV5-4 with TRBJ1-6, with 7 bases aligning to TRBD1. This CDR3 comprises 15 residues. V was pared by 4 bases and J by 6 bases, with 7 bases of the junction left unmatched. CDR1 and CDR2 (germline): SGHNT, YYREEE (reference sequence). DNA of the CDR3: TGTGCCAGCAGCCCGGGACAGCTACTTAATTCACCCCTCCACTTT. As protein: CASSPGQLLNSPLHF.

The chain is built from TRBV7-9 and TRBJ2-1, with 15 bases lining up with TRBD2. CDR1 SEHNR and CDR2 FQNEAQ come from the germline V gene (reference sequence). This CDR3 is 16 amino acids long. V gave up 1 base and J gave up 10 bases; unmatched junction bases: 5. CDR3 in DNA: TGTGCCAGCAGCTTAGAAGGGACTAGCGGGAGGAGAGAGCAGTTCTTC. This translates into CASSLEGTSGRREQFF.

The V call is TRBV6-1, the J call TRBJ2-3, with a tentative D call TRBD2 (6 bases). This CDR3 contains 13 residues. Germline V gives CDR1 MNHNS, CDR2 SASEGT. V was cut by 5 bases and J by 6 bases, with 12 bases left in between. As DNA, the CDR3 is TGTGCCAGCAGTAAATATGGGGGGGATACGCAGTATTTT. Its protein product is CASSKYGGDTQYF.

The V gene is TRBV5-1, the J gene TRBJ2-1; possibly TRBD2 for D (5 bases). The CDR3 totals 15 residues. V was cut by 0 bases and J by 3 bases, with 10 bases left in between. Germline lookup yields CDR1 SGHRS and CDR2 YFSETQ. CDR3 nucleotide sequence: TGCGCCAGCAGCTTGGATCCCCGGGGCTACAATGAGCAGTTCTTC. The encoded protein is CASSLDPRGYNEQFF.

The rearrangement uses TRBV7-8 and TRBJ2-7; D is possibly TRBD1 (5 bases). The V and J ends lost 5 bases and 0 bases respectively, with 14 bases between them. Germline V gives CDR1 SGHVS, CDR2 FQNEAQ. The CDR3 covers 15 residues. The CDR3 nucleotides are TGTGCCAGCAGCCTCACGGACAAAGCCTCCTACGAGCAGTACTTC. Translated, it gives CASSLTDKASYEQYF.

This sequence joins TRBV6-5 and TRBJ2-7; 12 bases are a match to TRBD2. Germline V gene lookup returns CDR1 MNHEY and CDR2 SVGAGI. CDR3 length equals 12 residues. Germline trimming cut 7 bases from V and 7 bases from J; bases unmatched to any gene: 2. The CDR3 sequence: CASTGTSGEQYF. The CDR3 DNA follows: TGTGCCAGCACCGGGACTAGCGGGGAGCAGTACTTC.